This passage covers 6 T cell receptor beta chains from one sample sequenced in a study of Graves' ophthalmopathy and Graves' hyperthyroidism. The authors amplified TCR beta CDR3 regions, and they did so from RNA transcripts for repertoire sequencing. Investigators did first-round RT-PCR with HTBI primers, then second-round multiplex PCR. In TCRdb, the multiplex PCR reads were re-called with MiXCR into one record per CDR3 protein. The repertoire includes 500,000 to 800,000 distinct CDR3 sequences, about 40% of them detected once, and about 3.3% sits in the top ten. Sequencing was done on a sample of peripheral blood. Every receptor here comes from an adult man with Graves' ophthalmopathy.

In its sample, this clonotype was seen many times. The chain couples TRBV15 to TRBJ1-5; D is possibly TRBD1 (6 bases). Germline loops: CDR1 LNHNV, CDR2 YYDKDF (reference sequence). The CDR3 consists of 14 residues. The germline V and J ends were trimmed by 1 base and 7 bases, with 11 bases remaining between them. The CDR3 here is CATSRGTEGQPQHF. The CDR3 bases are TGTGCCACCAGCAGAGGGACAGAGGGACAGCCCCAGCATTTT.

This clonotype was observed many times. V usage is TRBV2 and J usage is TRBJ1-5; perhaps TRBD1 as D (5 bases). The CDR3 has 16 amino acids. V lost 0 bases to trimming and J lost 9 bases, with 18 bases between them. Germline lookup yields CDR1 SNHLY and CDR2 FYNNEI. DNA of the CDR3: TGTGCCAGCAGTGAAGCTCCGGGGGGGGGAATTTCGCCCCAGCATTTT. Translated, it gives CASSEAPGGGISPQHF.

V and J are TRBV7-3 and TRBJ2-5; TRBD2 aligns across 12 bases. Per germline, CDR1 SGHTA and CDR2 FQGTGA. The V segment lost 1 base and the J segment 4 bases; nucleotides outside the gene matches: 1. The CDR3 totals 15 residues. CDR3: CASSLMGLAGETQYF. Here the CDR3 DNA reads TGTGCCAGCAGCTTAATGGGACTAGCGGGAGAGACCCAGTACTTC.

This clonotype was seen repeatedly, ten times or more. The chain is built from TRBV29-1 and TRBJ1-1; D ambiguous. CDR1 is SQVTM and CDR2 is ANQGSEA in the germline V gene. The CDR3 runs to 10 residues. Trimming cost V 5 bases and J 0 bases, with 1 base left between them. CDR3 in DNA: TGCAGCGTTATGAACACTGAAGCTTTCTTT. This translates into CSVMNTEAFF. Full variable domain (rest looked up from reference TRBV29-1 and TRBJ1-1): SAVISQKPSRDICQRGTSLTIQCQVDSQVTMMFWYRQQPGQSLTLIATANQGSEATYESGFVIDKFPISRPNLTFSTLTVSNMSPEDSSIYLCSVMNTEAFFGQGTRLTVV.

This clonotype was detected many times. V usage is TRBV19 and J usage is TRBJ1-4; D gene unclear. The CDR3 sequence is 14 residues long. V gave up 4 bases and J gave up 9 bases, with 15 bases separating them. CDR1 and CDR2 (germline): LNHDA, SQIVND (reference sequence). For the CDR3, the DNA is TGTGCCAGTAGTAGCACGGTGTCAGAACAAAAACTGTTTTTT. This encodes CASSSTVSEQKLFF.

This clonotype was found once. V gene TRBV25-1 combines with J gene TRBJ2-1; D might be TRBD2 (5 bases). The CDR3 is 15 residues long. Germline V gene sequence: CDR1 MGHDK, CDR2 SYGVNS. Trimming pared 3 bases from V and 0 bases from J, leaving 9 bases between. CDR3: CASSDSAHSYNEQFF. The CDR3 DNA is TGTGCCAGCAGTGATAGCGCTCACTCCTACAATGAGCAGTTCTTC.